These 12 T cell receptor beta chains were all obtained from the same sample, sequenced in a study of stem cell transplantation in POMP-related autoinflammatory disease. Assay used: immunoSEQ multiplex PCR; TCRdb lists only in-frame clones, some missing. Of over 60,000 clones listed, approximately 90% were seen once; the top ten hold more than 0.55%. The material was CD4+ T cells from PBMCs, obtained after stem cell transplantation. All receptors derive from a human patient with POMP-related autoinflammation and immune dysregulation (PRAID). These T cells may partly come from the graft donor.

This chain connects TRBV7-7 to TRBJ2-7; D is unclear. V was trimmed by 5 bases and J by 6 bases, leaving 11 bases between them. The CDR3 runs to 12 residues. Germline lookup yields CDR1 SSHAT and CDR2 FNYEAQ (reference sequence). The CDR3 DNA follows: TGTGCCAGCAGCCCGTATCCCCCCGAGCAGTACTTC. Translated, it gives CASSPYPPEQYF.

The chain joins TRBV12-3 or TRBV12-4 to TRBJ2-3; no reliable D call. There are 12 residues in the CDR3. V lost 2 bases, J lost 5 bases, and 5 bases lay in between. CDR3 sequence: CASSLNGDTQYF. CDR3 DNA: TGTGCCAGCAGTTTAAACGGAGATACGCAGTATTTT.

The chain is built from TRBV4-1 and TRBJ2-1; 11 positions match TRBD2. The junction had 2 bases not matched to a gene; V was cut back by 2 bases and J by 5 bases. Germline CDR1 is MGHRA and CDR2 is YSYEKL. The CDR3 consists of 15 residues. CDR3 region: CASSQLAGGNNEQFF. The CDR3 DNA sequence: TGCGCCAGCAGCCAACTAGCGGGGGGCAACAATGAGCAGTTCTTC.

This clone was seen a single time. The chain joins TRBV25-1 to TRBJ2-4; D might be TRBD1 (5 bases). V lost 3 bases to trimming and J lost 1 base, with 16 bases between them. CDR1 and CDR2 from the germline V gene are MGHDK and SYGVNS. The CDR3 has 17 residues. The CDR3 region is CASSDISGYNAKNIQYF. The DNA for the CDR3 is TGTGCCAGCAGTGACATTTCAGGGTACAACGCCAAAAACATTCAGTACTTC.

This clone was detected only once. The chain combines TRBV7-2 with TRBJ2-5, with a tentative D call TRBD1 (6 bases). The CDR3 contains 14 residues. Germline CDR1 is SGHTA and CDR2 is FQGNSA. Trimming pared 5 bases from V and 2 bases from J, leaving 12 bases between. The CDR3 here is CASSRHRVQETQYF. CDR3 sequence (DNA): TGTGCCAGCAGCCGTCACAGGGTTCAAGAGACCCAGTACTTC.

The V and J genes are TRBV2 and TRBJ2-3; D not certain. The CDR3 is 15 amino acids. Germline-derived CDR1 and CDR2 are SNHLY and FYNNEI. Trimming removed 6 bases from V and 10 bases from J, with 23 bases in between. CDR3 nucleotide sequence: TGTGCCAGCAGCCCCCGTGAGGAAGGGTGGGATCCGCAGTATTTT. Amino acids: CASSPREEGWDPQYF.

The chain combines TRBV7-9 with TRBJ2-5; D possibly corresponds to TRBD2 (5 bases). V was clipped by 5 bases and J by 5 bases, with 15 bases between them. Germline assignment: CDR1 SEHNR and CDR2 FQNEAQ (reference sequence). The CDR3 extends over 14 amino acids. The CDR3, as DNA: TGTGCCAGCAGCCCCCTCGGGGAAGGCGAGACCCAGTACTTC. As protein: CASSPLGEGETQYF.

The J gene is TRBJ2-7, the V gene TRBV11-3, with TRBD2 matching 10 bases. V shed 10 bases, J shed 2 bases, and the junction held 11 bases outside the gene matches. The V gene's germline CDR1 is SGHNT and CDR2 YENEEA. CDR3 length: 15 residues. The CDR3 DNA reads TGTGCCACACCATTTAGCGGGAGGCTCACCTACGAGCAGTACTTC. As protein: CATPFSGRLTYEQYF.

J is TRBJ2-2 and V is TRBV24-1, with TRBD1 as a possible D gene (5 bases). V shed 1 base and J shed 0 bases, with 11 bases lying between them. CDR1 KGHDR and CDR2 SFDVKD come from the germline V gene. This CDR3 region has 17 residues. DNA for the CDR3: TGTGCCACCAGTGATTTAGGGGCCCAGGCGAACACCGGGGAGCTGTTTTTT. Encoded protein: CATSDLGAQANTGELFF.

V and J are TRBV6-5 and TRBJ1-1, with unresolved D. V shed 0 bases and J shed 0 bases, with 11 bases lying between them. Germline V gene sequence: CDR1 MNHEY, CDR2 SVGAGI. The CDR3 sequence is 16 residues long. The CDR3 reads CASSYSRRTVNTEAFF. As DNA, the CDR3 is TGTGCCAGCAGTTACTCGCGCAGGACGGTGAACACTGAAGCTTTCTTT.

The CDR3 DNA reads TGTGCCAGCGGCCGACTACGGGACAGGGATTACAATGAGCAGTTCTTC. It codes for CASGRLRDRDYNEQFF. This sequence joins TRBV2 and TRBJ2-1, with 9 bases that match TRBD1. The CDR3 sequence is 16 residues long. Trimming at V came to 8 bases and at J to 4 bases, leaving 12 bases not matched to a gene. Germline assignment: CDR1 SNHLY and CDR2 FYNNEI.

The CDR3 bases are TGTGCCAGCAGTTTGAAGGGAGGACAGCCCCAGCATTTT. Its protein is CASSLKGGQPQHF. The chain joins TRBV6-2 or TRBV6-3 to TRBJ1-5; D is unclear. This CDR3 region has 13 residues. V shed 4 bases and J shed 7 bases, with 11 bases lying between them. CDR1 is MNHEY and CDR2 is SVGEGT in the germline V gene.